The following is a T cell receptor beta chain sequence with its context. V gave up 1 base and J gave up 0 bases, with 13 bases separating them. The CDR3 has 16 amino acids. Germline V lookup: CDR1 KGHSH, CDR2 LQKENI. The entry originates in a study of blood T cells in healthy people across ages. Every donor provided roughly 10 milliliters of peripheral blood. For the second PCR, which ran for roughly 6 to 11 cycles, a sample-barcoded 5' primer and a J-beta primer mix were used. Every sample gave at least 2.5 million paired-end reads containing CDR3. TCRdb re-analysed the 5' RACE reads in MiXCR, keeping a single row per CDR3 protein. The data show roughly 800,000 distinct CDR3 sequences, with around half seen just once and 41% held by the top ten.

This TCR derives from an elderly man in good health. What was sequenced was blood. The genes are TRBV18 and TRBJ2-7; D gene unclear. CDR3 DNA sequence: TGTGCCAGCTCACCACTCGGAAGCGCGAGCTCCTACGAGCAGTACTTC. Translating it yields CASSPLGSASSYEQYF.